The 16 T cell receptor beta chains below were found in one sample sequenced in a study of blood T cells in healthy people across ages (dated by TCRdb to 2014 to 2015). Library creation used 5' RACE. The sequencer was an Illumina HiSeq 2500. A second PCR of roughly 7 to 11 cycles was performed with a sample-barcoded 5' primer and a J-beta primer mix. TCRdb trimmed public reads at Q25 via fastp, called clones via MiXCR and kept in-frame beta chains. Rows with a matching CDR3 protein are joined into one entry that keeps the most common DNA and genes. Within this sample are some 1,500,000 distinct CDR3 sequences, with under 55% of them counted one time only. The biggest ten clones account for about 3.8% of the sample. Sequenced sample: blood. All receptors come from a woman in her late teens or twenties in good health.

This chain connects TRBV7-9 to TRBJ1-1; possibly TRBD1 for D (5 bases). CDR1 and CDR2 (germline): SEHNR, FQNEAQ (reference sequence). The V end lost 4 bases, the J end lost 4 bases, and 13 bases lay between the germline ends. This CDR3 is 14 amino acids long. CDR3 nucleotides: TGTGCCAGCAGCTGGAGGGACGGGTCCACTGAAGCTTTCTTT. Translated: CASSWRDGSTEAFF.

The chain has TRBV7-2 and TRBJ2-7; D is unclear. The CDR3 sequence is 11 residues long. Trimming removed 3 bases from V and 10 bases from J, with 10 bases in between. Germline lookup yields CDR1 SGHTA and CDR2 FQGNSA. This CDR3 reads CASSFAGSQYF. CDR3 nucleotide sequence: TGTGCCAGCAGCTTCGCCGGGTCCCAGTACTTC.

The chain carries TRBV12-3 or TRBV12-4 and TRBJ1-2; D not certain. The CDR3 runs to 14 residues. Trimming cost V 1 base and J 4 bases, with 10 bases left between them. The CDR3 DNA sequence: TGTGCCAGCAGTTTAGTCACGGAGCCCTATGGCTACACCTTC. The encoded protein is CASSLVTEPYGYTF.

The gene calls are TRBV20-1 and TRBJ2-7, with 7 bases lining up with TRBD1. This CDR3 is 14 amino acids long. Germline lookup yields CDR1 DFQATT and CDR2 SNEGSKA (reference sequence). J gave up 5 bases and V 0 bases, and 7 bases lay outside the gene matches. The CDR3 DNA follows: TGCAGTGCTAGAGATAGGACAGGATTCGACGAGCAGTACTTC. Translated: CSARDRTGFDEQYF.

The rearrangement joins TRBV12-3 or TRBV12-4 to TRBJ2-3; 9 positions match TRBD2. The CDR3 loop spans 15 amino acids. The V segment lost 5 bases and the J segment 2 bases; nucleotides outside the gene matches: 5. The CDR3 DNA follows: TGTGCCAGCAGTGATGCGGGGGGGTTCACAGATACGCAGTATTTT. This gives the protein CASSDAGGFTDTQYF.

The V gene is TRBV7-2, the J gene TRBJ2-3; D perhaps matches TRBD1 (6 bases). Between the trimmed V and J ends, which lost 3 bases and 4 bases, there was a span of 11 bases. The germline V gene encodes CDR1 SGHTA and CDR2 FQGNSA. The CDR3 extends over 14 amino acids. This CDR3 is CASSLGAASDTQYF. The CDR3 DNA follows: TGTGCCAGCAGCTTGGGGGCGGCTTCAGATACGCAGTATTTT.

This chain uses TRBV5-1 with TRBJ2-7; tentative D call: TRBD1 (7 bases). V lost 5 bases, J lost 2 bases, and 14 bases lay in between. CDR1 SGHRS and CDR2 YFSETQ come from the germline V gene. The CDR3 is 14 amino acids. DNA for the CDR3: TGCGCCAGCAGGCGGGACAGCCCTACCTACGAGCAGTACTTC. It specifies CASRRDSPTYEQYF.

This clonotype occurred once. The CDR3 nucleotides read TGTGCCAGCAGTGCCCGGGACAGGGGACCCTACGAGCAGTACTTC. Translated: CASSARDRGPYEQYF. V gene TRBV6-6 combines with J gene TRBJ2-7; 10 positions match TRBD1. The CDR3 length is 15 residues. The germline V gene has CDR1 MNHNY and CDR2 SVGAGI (reference sequence). Losses at the gene ends were 5 bases for V and 2 bases for J; bases not matched to a gene: 6.

Only a few counts were recorded for this clonotype. The rearrangement joins TRBV4-3 to TRBJ2-3, with 11 bases lining up with TRBD1. This CDR3 comprises 15 residues. After removal of 3 bases from V and 4 bases from J, the junction contained 3 bases not matched to a gene. Germline values: CDR1 LGHNA, CDR2 YSLEER. CDR3 sequence reads: CASSHGQGAADTQYF. The CDR3 bases are TGCGCCAGCAGCCACGGACAGGGGGCCGCAGATACGCAGTATTTT.

The chain carries TRBV18 and TRBJ1-5, with 8 bases that match TRBD1. CDR1 and CDR2 from the germline V gene are KGHSH and LQKENI. V lost 0 bases, J lost 4 bases, and 2 bases stayed unmatched. The CDR3 length is 15 residues. This CDR3 is CASSPPGTGNQPQHF. The DNA of the CDR3 is TGTGCCAGCTCACCACCGGGGACAGGAAATCAGCCCCAGCATTTT.

The sample holds a few counts of this clonotype. V is TRBV15 and J is TRBJ1-1; D ambiguous. This CDR3 is 13 amino acids long. Germline V CDR1 and CDR2: LNHNV, YYDKDF (reference sequence). The germline V and J ends were trimmed by 0 bases and 4 bases, with 6 bases remaining between them. This CDR3 reads CATSRDPPTEAFF. The CDR3 coding sequence is TGTGCCACCAGCAGAGATCCCCCCACTGAAGCTTTCTTT.

A few counts support this clonotype. This sequence joins TRBV27 and TRBJ2-1, with 12 bases matching TRBD2. Germline CDR1 and CDR2: MNHEY and SMNVEV (reference sequence). The CDR3 totals 15 residues. Trimming at V came to 3 bases and at J to 9 bases, leaving 6 bases not matched to a gene. The DNA of the CDR3 is TGTGCCAGCAGTTTGCTAGCGGGGGGGCAAAGTGAGCAGTTCTTC. Protein sequence: CASSLLAGGQSEQFF.

This clonotype occurred many times. This chain uses TRBV4-1 with TRBJ2-1, with TRBD2 matching 10 bases. The CDR3 consists of 17 residues. V lost 0 bases, J lost 5 bases, and 7 bases stayed unmatched. CDR1 and CDR2 (germline): MGHRA, YSYEKL. The CDR3 coding sequence is TGCGCCAGCAGCCAAGACCCTAGCGGGGGCCTGGACAATGAGCAGTTCTTC. It specifies CASSQDPSGGLDNEQFF.

This clonotype was seen more than once but under ten times. This sequence joins TRBV27 and TRBJ1-2, with a possible D match to TRBD1 (6 bases). Trimming removed 7 bases from V and 7 bases from J, with 16 bases in between. This CDR3 spans 13 amino acids. Germline loops: CDR1 MNHEY, CDR2 SMNVEV (reference sequence). CDR3 residues: CASKVPGAGGYTF. CDR3 nucleotide sequence: TGTGCCAGCAAAGTTCCGGGGGCAGGTGGCTACACCTTC.

The rearrangement uses TRBV24-1 and TRBJ2-7; D assignment may be TRBD1 or TRBD2 (5 bases each). The length of the CDR3 is 14 residues. Deletions cut 1 base from V and 7 bases from J, with 13 bases between. CDR1 and CDR2 from the germline V gene are KGHDR and SFDVKD. CDR3 in amino acids: CATSDFLGVGEQYF. CDR3 nucleotides: TGTGCCACCAGTGATTTTCTGGGGGTCGGTGAGCAGTACTTC.

This clonotype has more than one count but fewer than ten. DNA for the CDR3: TGCAGTGCTGGGCAGACAGGAGATAGCACAGATACGCAGTATTTT. This translates into CSAGQTGDSTDTQYF. The chain links TRBV20-1 to TRBJ2-3; D perhaps matches TRBD1 (6 bases). The germline CDR1 and CDR2 sequences are DFQATT and SNEGSKA (reference sequence). The CDR3 totals 15 residues. Trimming pared 5 bases from V and 0 bases from J, leaving 15 bases between.